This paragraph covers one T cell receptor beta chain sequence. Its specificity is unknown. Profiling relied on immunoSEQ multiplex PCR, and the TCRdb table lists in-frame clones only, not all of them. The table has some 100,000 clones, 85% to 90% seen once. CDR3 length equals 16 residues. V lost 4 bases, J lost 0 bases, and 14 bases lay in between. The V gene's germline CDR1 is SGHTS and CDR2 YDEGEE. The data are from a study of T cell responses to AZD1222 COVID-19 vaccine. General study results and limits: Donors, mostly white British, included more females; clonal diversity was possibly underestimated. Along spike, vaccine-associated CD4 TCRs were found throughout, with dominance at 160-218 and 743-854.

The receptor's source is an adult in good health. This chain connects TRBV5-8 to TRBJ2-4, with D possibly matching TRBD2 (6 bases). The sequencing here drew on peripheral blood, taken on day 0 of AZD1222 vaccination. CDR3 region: CASSPGTLLAKNIQYF. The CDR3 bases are TGTGCCAGCAGCCCCGGGACTCTTCTAGCCAAAAACATTCAGTACTTC.